These T cell receptor beta chains were read from a single sample in a study of blood T cell repertoires in COVID-19. The assay was immunoSEQ multiplex PCR, and TCRdb's table has in-frame clones only and misses some. The data show 270,000 or so clones, roughly 90% seen once. The sequenced sample consisted of PBMCs or T cells enriched from blood (not recorded which). These receptors all stem from a man aged 35 to 55 who had been exposed to COVID-19. Each CDR3 is given without its conserved first and last residue. Fields, in order: V gene, CDR3 protein.

V gene: TRBV5-3; CDR3 protein: ARSLVLAGTYNEQF
V gene: TRBV5-4; CDR3 protein: ASSEQGAYEQY
V gene: TRBV11-2; CDR3 protein: ASSLARFNTEAF
V gene: TRBV4-2; CDR3 protein: ASSQDLLAGAEQF
V gene: TRBV6-1; CDR3 protein: ASSDSAFRSGEKLF
V gene: TRBV7-3; CDR3 protein: ASSPMGTGYGYT
V gene: TRBV11-2; CDR3 protein: ASSLTGTGYEQY
V gene: TRBV9; CDR3 protein: ASSVVPEDSPLH
V gene: TRBV5-4; CDR3 protein: ASSEGQGVYGYT
V gene: TRBV12-3/TRBV12-4; CDR3 protein: ASSRSGNQPQH
V gene: TRBV5-1; CDR3 protein: ASSLIHSWTDTQY
V gene: TRBV27; CDR3 protein: ASSSSSHNEQF
V gene: TRBV10-3; CDR3 protein: AIKTGDPSYEQY
V gene: TRBV27; CDR3 protein: ASRSRWELF
V gene: TRBV29-1; CDR3 protein: SAPLAGGQETQY
V gene: TRBV5-1; CDR3 protein: ASASGVTNYGYT
V gene: TRBV19; CDR3 protein: ASTLTAGPDTQY
V gene: TRBV10-3; CDR3 protein: AISDVEGRGGYGYT
V gene: TRBV30; CDR3 protein: AWDAGGADTQY
V gene: TRBV11-3; CDR3 protein: ASSPRTGGKSPLH
V gene: TRBV6-5; CDR3 protein: ASKVGGPGDTQY
V gene: TRBV6-1; CDR3 protein: ASSEEGGQGDYGYT
V gene: TRBV27; CDR3 protein: ASRRGATDTQY
V gene: TRBV4-2; CDR3 protein: ASSQTGTGVGQPQH
V gene: TRBV6-5; CDR3 protein: ASSLDGAYEQY
V gene: TRBV5-1; CDR3 protein: ASSLAGRDTEAF
V gene: TRBV27; CDR3 protein: ASSLSAGEQGQPQH
V gene: TRBV6-5; CDR3 protein: ASRDTSGYSYEQY
V gene: TRBV5-4; CDR3 protein: ASSLPGSGNEQF
V gene: TRBV12-3/TRBV12-4; CDR3 protein: ATRGIGEKLF
V gene: TRBV11-2; CDR3 protein: ASSQKLLETQY
V gene: TRBV6-1; CDR3 protein: ASSEVWQGTEAF
V gene: TRBV7-2; CDR3 protein: ASSNRQNEKLF
V gene: TRBV19; CDR3 protein: ASSIQDRGISEQF
V gene: TRBV7-6; CDR3 protein: ASSFGISGSTDTQY
V gene: TRBV7-3; CDR3 protein: ASSSDSNQPQH
V gene: TRBV4-1; CDR3 protein: ASSQESRGTEAF
V gene: TRBV30; CDR3 protein: AWSVGTRRTNEQF
V gene: TRBV10-3; CDR3 protein: AISETGREEKLF
V gene: TRBV28; CDR3 protein: ASFLNRDRGAGYGYT
V gene: TRBV7-6; CDR3 protein: ASSLEVAGGPNEQF
V gene: TRBV5-1; CDR3 protein: ASSLEWGQMANYGYT
V gene: TRBV5-4; CDR3 protein: ASSLGGGILNEQF
V gene: TRBV2; CDR3 protein: ASKRETQY
V gene: TRBV5-1; CDR3 protein: ASSLALAGSYNEQF
V gene: TRBV14; CDR3 protein: ASSQETIAF
V gene: TRBV5-4; CDR3 protein: ASSPQTSLGGELF
V gene: TRBV27; CDR3 protein: ASGTGTPDYNEQF